One sample yielded the 12 T cell receptor beta chains listed below, sequenced in a study of blood T cell repertoires in COVID-19. TCRdb keeps only in-frame clones here, not all; method: immunoSEQ multiplex PCR. In the table there are more than 300,000 clones, around 86% of which are singletons. Sequencing was done on a sample of PBMCs or T cells enriched from blood (not recorded which). These receptors all come from a woman aged 45-65 years who had recovered from COVID-19.

This clone was counted between two and nine times. This chain uses TRBV5-1 with TRBJ1-2; possibly TRBD1 for D (5 bases). The CDR3 runs to 13 residues. Germline V gene lookup returns CDR1 SGHRS and CDR2 YFSETQ. The V end was cut by 3 bases, the J end by 7 bases, with 13 bases between. The CDR3 DNA reads TGCGCCAGCAGCTCTGATTTGACAGCTGGCTACACCTTC. Residues: CASSSDLTAGYTF.

The J gene is TRBJ1-4, the V gene TRBV5-1; D is perhaps TRBD1 (5 bases). V lost 0 bases and J 0 bases, leaving 6 bases between the germline ends. The CDR3 totals 15 residues. The V gene's germline CDR1 is SGHRS and CDR2 YFSETQ. CDR3: CASSLDRPTNEKLFF. CDR3 sequence (DNA): TGCGCCAGCAGCTTGGACAGGCCAACTAATGAAAAACTGTTTTTT.

This clone was seen a few times. The V call is TRBV29-1, the J call TRBJ1-3, with unresolved D. The CDR3 length is 13 residues. V was pared by 0 bases and J by 0 bases, with 3 bases between. CDR1 and CDR2 (germline): SQVTM, ANQGSEA. The CDR3 loop reads CSVEDLSGNTIYF. Written as DNA, the CDR3 is TGCAGCGTTGAAGACCTCTCTGGAAACACCATATATTTT. The full variable domain, with the rest looked up from reference TRBV29-1 and TRBJ1-3, is SAVISQKPSRDICQRGTSLTIQCQVDSQVTMMFWYRQQPGQSLTLIATANQGSEATYESGFVIDKFPISRPNLTFSTLTVSNMSPEDSSIYLCSVEDLSGNTIYFGEGSWLTVV.

As concerns this clone: The junction differs from germline at one of its ends, possibly a read error. V and J are TRBV7-2 and TRBJ2-7; maybe TRBD1 (6 bases). The germline gives CDR1 SGHTA, CDR2 FQGNSA. This CDR3 comprises 13 residues. CDR3: CASRLDRTYEQYF. CDR3 DNA: TGTGCCAGCAGGTTAGACAGGACCTACGAGCAGTACTTC.

The chain couples TRBV7-2 to TRBJ1-1; the match to TRBD1 covers 10 bases. The length of the CDR3 is 14 residues. V was pared by 6 bases and J by 11 bases, with 12 bases of the junction left unmatched. CDR1 is SGHTA and CDR2 is FQGNSA in the germline V gene. CDR3 nucleotide sequence: TGTGCCAGCAGAGTGGGACAGGGGATGGAGACTGCTTTCTTT. This gives the protein CASRVGQGMETAFF.

This rearrangement joins TRBV6-5 to TRBJ1-3; TRBD1 matches 7 bases. This CDR3 region has 15 residues. V lost 6 bases and J lost 0; bases outside the gene matches: 5. The germline gives CDR1 MNHEY, CDR2 SVGAGI. The CDR3 protein is CASSAGTDSGNTIYF. The CDR3 nucleotides are TGTGCCAGCAGCGCGGGGACAGACTCTGGAAACACCATATATTTT.

The rearrangement joins TRBV27 to TRBJ1-6; D is possibly TRBD1 (6 bases). Germline V lookup: CDR1 MNHEY, CDR2 SMNVEV (reference sequence). Trimming took off 7 bases at V and 6 bases at J, with 16 bases between the two ends. This CDR3 is 15 amino acids long. The CDR3 coding sequence is TGTGCCAGCAACGGCGGGGGGCTTGGTAATTCACCCCTCCACTTT. This gives the protein CASNGGGLGNSPLHF.

The chain couples TRBV23-1 to TRBJ1-3; a possible D gene is TRBD1 (6 bases). Being an ORF, TRBV23-1 has a function that is uncertain. The CDR3 has 16 amino acids. Trimming took off 4 bases at V and 4 bases at J, with 17 bases between the two ends. The CDR3 bases are TGCGCCAGCAGTCGCACAACAGGGACGGAGGGAAACACCATATATTTT. It translates to CASSRTTGTEGNTIYF.

The rearrangement links TRBV9 to TRBJ1-3; 9 bases are shared with TRBD1. Germline V gene data show CDR1 as SGDLS and CDR2 as YYNGEE. The V and J ends lost 0 bases and 3 bases, in that order; junction bases with no gene match: 7. The CDR3 consists of 17 residues. CDR3 in amino acids: CASSVGGTGRSGNTIYF. In nucleotides, the CDR3 is TGTGCCAGCAGCGTAGGTGGGACAGGGAGAAGTGGAAACACCATATATTTT. Combining the CDR3 with reference TRBV9 and TRBJ1-3 gives the whole variable domain DSGVTQTPKHLITATGQRVTLRCSPRSGDLSVYWYQQSLDQGLQFLIQYYNGEERAKGNILERFSAQQFPDLHSELNLSSLELGDSALYFCASSVGGTGRSGNTIYFGEGSWLTVV.

The V and J genes are TRBV19 and TRBJ2-3, with 16 bases matching TRBD2. The CDR3 extends over 18 amino acids. From germline, CDR1 is LNHDA and CDR2 SQIVND (reference sequence). Trimming removed 6 bases from V and 4 bases from J; junction bases left unmatched: 10. In DNA form, the CDR3 reads TGTGCCAGTAGCCTGGGACTAGCGGGGGGGCCGGTCGCAGATACGCAGTATTTT. It translates to CASSLGLAGGPVADTQYF. Together with reference TRBV19 and TRBJ2-3, the CDR3 gives the full variable domain: DGGITQSPKYLFRKEGQNVTLSCEQNLNHDAMYWYRQDPGQGLRLIYYSQIVNDFQKGDIAEGYSVSREKKESFPLTVTSAQKNPTAFYLCASSLGLAGGPVADTQYFGPGTRLTVL.

This chain joins TRBV7-9 and TRBJ2-5; 7 nucleotides align to TRBD1. The CDR3 extends over 14 amino acids. Looked up from germline, CDR1 is SEHNR and CDR2 is FQNEAQ (reference sequence). Unmatched junction bases numbered 8, after V lost 5 bases and J lost 5 bases. The CDR3, as DNA: TGTGCCAGCAGCCGGGGACAGTCCGGGGAGACCCAGTACTTC. Its translation: CASSRGQSGETQYF.

The chain uses TRBV24-1 and TRBJ2-1, with 8 bases fitting TRBD1. In germline, CDR1 is KGHDR, CDR2 SFDVKD. Germline trimming cut 5 bases from V and 8 bases from J; bases unmatched to any gene: 13. This CDR3 comprises 16 residues. CDR3 region: CATSGPGARGPHEQFF. DNA of the CDR3: TGTGCCACCAGTGGTCCAGGGGCCAGGGGGCCCCATGAGCAGTTCTTC.